This TCR beta chain was obtained from a study of blood T cell repertoires in COVID-19. This CDR3 has 14 residues. V shed 2 bases and J shed 0 bases, with 7 bases lying between them. In germline, CDR1 is GTSNPN, CDR2 SVGIG (reference sequence). The protocol was immunoSEQ multiplex PCR, while the TCRdb copy is restricted to in-frame clones and leaves out a portion. The repertoire holds about 410,000 clones, with roughly 85% as singletons. J is TRBJ2-2 and V is TRBV30; TRBD2 might be the D (6 bases). The origin of this receptor is a woman aged 25 to 39 with active or convalescent COVID-19. The specimen was peripheral blood. DNA for the CDR3: TGTGCCTGGAGTCGGGGGACGAACACCGGGGAGCTGTTTTTT. Protein: CAWSRGTNTGELFF.